This T cell receptor (beta chain) was obtained from a study of post-analysis software for immune sequencing data. Across the study: Relapsing-remitting, secondary progressive and progressive-relapsing multiple sclerosis were all included among the disease courses. Study outcomes and limitations: Relative to controls, patients had five TRBV segments at higher frequency, with TRBV5-6, TRBV5-1 and TRBV20-1 among these. Co-batched samples clustered tightly together by F measure. Controls had significantly higher normalized Chao1 diversity than multiple sclerosis patients.

Tagging with unique molecular identifiers was a feature of the TCR beta cDNA libraries. Out of about 0.9 to 11 million T cells, some 500,000 cDNA molecules were generated. From the PCR reads, TCRdb called clonotypes with MiXCR, one entry per CDR3 protein. Of 400,000 to 500,000 distinct CDR3 sequences in the sample, approximately 42% are singletons; the top ten hold less than 10%. Trimming cost V 0 bases and J 1 base, with 15 bases left between them. This CDR3 is 17 amino acids long. The germline V gene has CDR1 SEHNR and CDR2 FQNEAQ (reference sequence). As regards this clonotype: The antigen remains undetermined.

What was sequenced was blood. This sequence was found in a girl aged 2 to 10 with multiple sclerosis. The chain links TRBV7-9 to TRBJ1-1, with TRBD1 as a possible D gene (5 bases). The CDR3 DNA reads TGTGCCAGCAGCTTAGCTCCTCTTGACAGACCGAACACTGAAGCTTTCTTT. This codes for CASSLAPLDRPNTEAFF.